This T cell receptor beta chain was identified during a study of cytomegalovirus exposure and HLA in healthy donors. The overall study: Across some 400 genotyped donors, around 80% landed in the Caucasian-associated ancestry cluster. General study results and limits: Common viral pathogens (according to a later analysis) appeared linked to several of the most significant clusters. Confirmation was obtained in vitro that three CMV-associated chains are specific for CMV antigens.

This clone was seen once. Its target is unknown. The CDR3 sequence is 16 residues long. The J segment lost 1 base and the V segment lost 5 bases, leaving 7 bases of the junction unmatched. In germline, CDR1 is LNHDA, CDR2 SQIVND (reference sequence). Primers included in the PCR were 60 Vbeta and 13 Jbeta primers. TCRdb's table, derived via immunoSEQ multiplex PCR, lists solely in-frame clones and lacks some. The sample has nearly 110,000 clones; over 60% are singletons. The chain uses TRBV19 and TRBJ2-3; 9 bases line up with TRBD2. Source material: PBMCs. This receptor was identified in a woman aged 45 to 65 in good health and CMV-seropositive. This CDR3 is CASSGNQRGGTDTQYF. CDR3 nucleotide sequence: TGTGCCAGTAGTGGCAATCAGCGGGGGGGCACAGATACGCAGTATTTT.